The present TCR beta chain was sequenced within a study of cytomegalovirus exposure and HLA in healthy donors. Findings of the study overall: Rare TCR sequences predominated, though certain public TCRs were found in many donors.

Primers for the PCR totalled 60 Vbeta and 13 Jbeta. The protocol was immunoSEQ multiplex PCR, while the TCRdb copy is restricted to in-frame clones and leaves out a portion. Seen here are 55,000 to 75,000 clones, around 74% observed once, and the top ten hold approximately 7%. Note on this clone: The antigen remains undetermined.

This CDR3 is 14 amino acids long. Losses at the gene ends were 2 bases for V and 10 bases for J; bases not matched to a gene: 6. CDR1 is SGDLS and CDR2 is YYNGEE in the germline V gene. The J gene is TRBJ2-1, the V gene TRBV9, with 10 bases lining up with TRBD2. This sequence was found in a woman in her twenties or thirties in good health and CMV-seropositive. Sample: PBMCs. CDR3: CASSVSGRALEQFF. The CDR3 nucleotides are TGTGCCAGCAGCGTGAGCGGGAGGGCCCTCGAGCAGTTCTTC.